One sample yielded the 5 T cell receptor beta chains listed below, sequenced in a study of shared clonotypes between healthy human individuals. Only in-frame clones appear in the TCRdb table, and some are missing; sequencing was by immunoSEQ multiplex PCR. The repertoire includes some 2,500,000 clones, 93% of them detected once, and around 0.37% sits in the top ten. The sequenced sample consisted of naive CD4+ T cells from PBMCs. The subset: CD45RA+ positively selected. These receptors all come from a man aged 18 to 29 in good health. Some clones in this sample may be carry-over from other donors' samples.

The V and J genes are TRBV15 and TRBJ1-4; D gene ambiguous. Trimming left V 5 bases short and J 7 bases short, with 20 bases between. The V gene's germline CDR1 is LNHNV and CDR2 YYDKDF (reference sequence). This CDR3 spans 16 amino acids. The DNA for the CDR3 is TGTGCCACCAGCGAGATTAGACTAGGGCCCAGTGAAAAACTGTTTTTT. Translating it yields CATSEIRLGPSEKLFF. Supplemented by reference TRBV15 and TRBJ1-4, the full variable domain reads DAMVIQNPRYQVTQFGKPVTLSCSQTLNHNVMYWYQQKSSQAPKLLFHYYDKDFNNEADTPDNFQSRRPNTSFCFLDIRSPGLGDTAMYLCATSEIRLGPSEKLFFGSGTQLSVL.

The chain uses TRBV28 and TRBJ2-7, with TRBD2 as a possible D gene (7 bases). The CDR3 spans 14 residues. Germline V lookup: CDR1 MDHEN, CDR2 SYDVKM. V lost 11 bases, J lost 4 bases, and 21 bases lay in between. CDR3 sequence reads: CAAYTRGAAYEQYF. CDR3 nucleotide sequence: TGTGCCGCCTATACCCGGGGGGCAGCATACGAGCAGTACTTC.

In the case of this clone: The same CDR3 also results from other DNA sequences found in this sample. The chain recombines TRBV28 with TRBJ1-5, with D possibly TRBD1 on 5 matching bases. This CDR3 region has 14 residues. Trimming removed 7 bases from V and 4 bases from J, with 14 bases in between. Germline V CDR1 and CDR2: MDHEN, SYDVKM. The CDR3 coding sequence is TGTGCCAGCACCCCGGCGCAGGGTAATCAGCCCCAGCATTTT. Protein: CASTPAQGNQPQHF.

CDR3 protein: CASSYGPINQPQHF. The CDR3 DNA is TGTGCCAGCAGTTACGGTCCCATTAATCAGCCCCAGCATTTT. The chain joins TRBV6-5 to TRBJ1-5; D gene unclear. The V end was cut by 2 bases, the J end by 4 bases, with 9 bases between. The V gene's germline CDR1 is MNHEY and CDR2 SVGAGI. The CDR3 totals 14 residues.

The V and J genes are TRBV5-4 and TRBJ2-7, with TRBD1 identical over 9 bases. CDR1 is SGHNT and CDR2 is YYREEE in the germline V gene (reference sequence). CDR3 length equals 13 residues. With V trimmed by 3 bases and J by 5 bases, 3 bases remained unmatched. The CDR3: CASSWGQGNEQYF. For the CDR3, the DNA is TGTGCCAGCAGCTGGGGACAGGGAAACGAGCAGTACTTC.